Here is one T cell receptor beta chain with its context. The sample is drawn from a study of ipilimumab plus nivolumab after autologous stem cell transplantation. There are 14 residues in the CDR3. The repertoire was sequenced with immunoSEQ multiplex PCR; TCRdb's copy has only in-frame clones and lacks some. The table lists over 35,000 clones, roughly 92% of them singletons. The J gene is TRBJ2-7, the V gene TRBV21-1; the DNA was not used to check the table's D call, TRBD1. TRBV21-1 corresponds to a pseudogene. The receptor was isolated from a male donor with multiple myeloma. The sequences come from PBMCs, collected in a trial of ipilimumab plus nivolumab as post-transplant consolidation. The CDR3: CASSKERTTYEQYF. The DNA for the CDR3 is TGTGCCAGCAGCAAAGAAAGGACAACCTACGAGCAGTACTTC.